Described below is a single TCR beta chain sequence and its context. Antigen: not known. Germline V gene sequence: CDR1 SQVTM, CDR2 ANQGSEA. The CDR3 is 11 amino acids. Trimming pared 6 bases from V and 10 bases from J, leaving 16 bases between. The data originate from a study of early T cells in non-severe SARS-CoV-2 infection. Study summary: With bulk RNA from unsorted whole blood as input, sequencing yielded unpaired chains. Findings and limits, study-wide: Anti-spike CD8 responses were favored by VDJdb matching, which missed private and CD4 specificities.

Tagging with unique molecular identifiers was applied to individual cDNA molecules. TCRdb reprocessed the 5' RACE reads via MiXCR and lists one record per CDR3 protein. The table records under 35,000 distinct CDR3 sequences, less than 10% of them present only once. The sample consisted of whole blood. The receptor's source is an adult who was a healthcare worker with PCR-confirmed SARS-CoV-2 infection or an uninfected control (not recorded which). This chain links TRBV29-1 with TRBJ2-7, with D hard to call. The CDR3 reads CSVGSYSYQYF. Here the CDR3 DNA reads TGCAGCGTCGGCAGCTACTCCTACCAGTACTTC.